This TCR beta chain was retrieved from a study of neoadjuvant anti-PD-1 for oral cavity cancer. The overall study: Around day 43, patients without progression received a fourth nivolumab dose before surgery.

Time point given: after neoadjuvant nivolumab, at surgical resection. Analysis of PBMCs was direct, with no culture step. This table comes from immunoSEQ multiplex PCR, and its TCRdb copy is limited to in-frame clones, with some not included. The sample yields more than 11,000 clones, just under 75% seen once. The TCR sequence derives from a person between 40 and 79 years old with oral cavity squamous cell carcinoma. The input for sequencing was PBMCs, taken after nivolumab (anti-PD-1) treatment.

The CDR3 sequence is CAWMPRRTGRDEQYF. For the CDR3, the DNA is TGTGCCTGGATGCCCCGCCGGACAGGGCGAGACGAGCAGTACTTC. The chain joins TRBV30 to TRBJ2-7; 8 bases fit TRBD1. CDR3 length equals 15 residues. V lost 4 bases to trimming and J lost 5 bases; unmatched junction nucleotides: 13. In germline, CDR1 is GTSNPN, CDR2 SVGIG (reference sequence).